This T cell receptor (beta chain) was retrieved from a study of cytomegalovirus exposure and HLA in healthy donors. As for the study in general: Earlier work reported 117 million unique TCR beta sequences from roughly 180 million T cells. Of about 400 genotyped donors, 65% to 85% clustered with self-reported Caucasian donors. Whole-study findings and limits: High specificity and sensitivity for cytomegalovirus status were reported for the classifier. Being productive about 87% or about 30% of the time was typical of most TCR beta V segments in an earlier analysis.

This CDR3 region has 17 residues. Germline assignment: CDR1 MNHNS and CDR2 SASEGT. Use of 60 Vbeta and 13 Jbeta primers characterized the PCR. Measured with immunoSEQ multiplex PCR; TCRdb has only the in-frame clones, and not every one. The sample has 100,000 or so clones, roughly 15% seen once. This clone was observed a few times. Its antigen is unidentified. One junction end does not reproduce the germline sequence, and a read error may be involved. This chain uses TRBV6-1 with TRBJ2-3; 9 bases are a match to TRBD2. The receptor comes from a female donor in good health and CMV-seronegative. The sequenced material came from PBMCs. CDR3 DNA: TGTGCCAGCAGTGAAGGTTCGGCGGGAGGGCCGACAGATACGCAATATTTT. Translation gives CASSEGSAGGPTDTQYF.